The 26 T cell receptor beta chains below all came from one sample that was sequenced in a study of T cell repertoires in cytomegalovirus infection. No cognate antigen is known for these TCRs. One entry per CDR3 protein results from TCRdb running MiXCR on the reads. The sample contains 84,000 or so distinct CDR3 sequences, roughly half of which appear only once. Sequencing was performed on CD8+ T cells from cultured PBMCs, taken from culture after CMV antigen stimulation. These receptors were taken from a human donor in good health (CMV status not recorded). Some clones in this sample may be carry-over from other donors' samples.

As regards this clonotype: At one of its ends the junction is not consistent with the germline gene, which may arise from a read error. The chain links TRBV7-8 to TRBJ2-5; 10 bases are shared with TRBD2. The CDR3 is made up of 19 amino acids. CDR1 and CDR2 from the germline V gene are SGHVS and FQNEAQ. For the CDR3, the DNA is TGTGCCAGCAGCTTAAGAGTAGCTAGCGGGAGACCCGAAGGGGAGACCCATGACTTC. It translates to CASSLRVASGRPEGETHDF.

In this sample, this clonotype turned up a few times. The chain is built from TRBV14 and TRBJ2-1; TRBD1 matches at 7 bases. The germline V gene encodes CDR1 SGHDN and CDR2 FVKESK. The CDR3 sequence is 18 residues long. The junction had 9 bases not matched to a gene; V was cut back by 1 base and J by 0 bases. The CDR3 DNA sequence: TGTGCCAGCAGCCAAGTTGGGGACAGAGTTAGCTCCTACAATGAGCAGTTCTTC. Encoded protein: CASSQVGDRVSSYNEQFF.

The CDR3 reads CATSRDPPGTESFDEQFF. CDR3 DNA: TGTGCCACCAGCAGAGACCCCCCCGGGACAGAGTCTTTCGATGAGCAGTTCTTC. V gene TRBV15 combines with J gene TRBJ2-1; 7 positions agree with TRBD1. Germline loops: CDR1 LNHNV, CDR2 YYDKDF (reference sequence). Trimming cost V 0 bases and J 8 bases; bases outside gene matches: 16. The CDR3 is 18 residues long.

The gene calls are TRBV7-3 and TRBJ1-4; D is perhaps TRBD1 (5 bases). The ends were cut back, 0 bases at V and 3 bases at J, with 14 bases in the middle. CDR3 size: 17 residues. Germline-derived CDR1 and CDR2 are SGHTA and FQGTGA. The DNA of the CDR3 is TGTGCCAGCAGCTTAACCTCTACCAGGGTTCCTAATGAAAAACTGTTTTTT. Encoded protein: CASSLTSTRVPNEKLFF.

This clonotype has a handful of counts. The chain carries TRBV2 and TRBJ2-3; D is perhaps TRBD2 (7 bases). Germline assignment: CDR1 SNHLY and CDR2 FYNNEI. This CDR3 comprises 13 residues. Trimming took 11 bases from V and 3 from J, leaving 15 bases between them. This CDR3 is CAASGGGTDTQYF. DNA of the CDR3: TGTGCCGCCTCGGGGGGCGGAACAGATACGCAGTATTTT.

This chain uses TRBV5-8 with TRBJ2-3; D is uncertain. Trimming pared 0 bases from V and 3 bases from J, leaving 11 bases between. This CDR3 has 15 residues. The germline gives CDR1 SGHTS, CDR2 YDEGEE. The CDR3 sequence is CASSLEVMGTDTQYF. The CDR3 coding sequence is TGTGCCAGCAGCTTGGAGGTCATGGGGACAGATACGCAGTATTTT.

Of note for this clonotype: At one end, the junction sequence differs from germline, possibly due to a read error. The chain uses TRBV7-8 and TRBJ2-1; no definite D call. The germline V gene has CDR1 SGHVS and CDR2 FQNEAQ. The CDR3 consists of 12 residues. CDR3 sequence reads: CASSLGRPERFF. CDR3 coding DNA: TGTGCCAGCAGCTTAGGGCGGCCGGAGCGGTTCTTC.

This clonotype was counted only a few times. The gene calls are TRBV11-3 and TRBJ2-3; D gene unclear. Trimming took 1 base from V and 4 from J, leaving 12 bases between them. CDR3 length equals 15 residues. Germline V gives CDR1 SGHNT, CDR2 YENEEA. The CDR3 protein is CASSLGFRPSDTQYF. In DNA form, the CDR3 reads TGTGCCAGCAGCTTAGGATTCAGACCCTCAGATACGCAGTATTTT. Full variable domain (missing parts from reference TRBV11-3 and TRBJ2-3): EAGVVQSPRYKIIEKKQPVAFWCNPISGHNTLYWYLQNLGQGPELLIRYENEEAVDDSQLPKDRFSAERLKGVDSTLKIQPAELGDSAVYLCASSLGFRPSDTQYFGPGTRLTVL.

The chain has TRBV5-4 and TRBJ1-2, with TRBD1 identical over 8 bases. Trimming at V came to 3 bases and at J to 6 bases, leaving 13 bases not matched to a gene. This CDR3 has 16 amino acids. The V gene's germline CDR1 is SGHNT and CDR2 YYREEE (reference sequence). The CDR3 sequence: CASSSDPGQVDDGYTF. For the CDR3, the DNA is TGTGCCAGCAGCTCAGACCCGGGACAGGTTGACGATGGCTACACCTTC.

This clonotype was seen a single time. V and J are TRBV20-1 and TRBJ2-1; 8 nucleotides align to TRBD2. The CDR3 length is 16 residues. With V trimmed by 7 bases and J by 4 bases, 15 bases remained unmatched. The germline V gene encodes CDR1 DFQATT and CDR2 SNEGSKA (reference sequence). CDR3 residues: CSVRPLGTSYYNEQFF. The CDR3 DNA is TGCAGTGTCAGACCTTTAGGGACTAGTTATTACAATGAGCAGTTCTTC.

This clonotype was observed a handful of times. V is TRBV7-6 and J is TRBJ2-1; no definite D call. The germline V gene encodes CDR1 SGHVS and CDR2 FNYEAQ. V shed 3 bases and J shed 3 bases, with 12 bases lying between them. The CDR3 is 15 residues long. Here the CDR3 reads CASSLDTGYYNEQFF. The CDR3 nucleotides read TGTGCCAGCAGCTTGGATACCGGCTACTACAATGAGCAGTTCTTC. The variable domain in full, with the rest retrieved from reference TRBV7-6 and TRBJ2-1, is GAGVSQSPRYKVTKRGQDVALRCDPISGHVSLYWYRQALGQGPEFLTYFNYEAQQDKSGLPNDRFSAERPEGSISTLTIQRTEQRDSAMYRCASSLDTGYYNEQFFGPGTRLTVL.

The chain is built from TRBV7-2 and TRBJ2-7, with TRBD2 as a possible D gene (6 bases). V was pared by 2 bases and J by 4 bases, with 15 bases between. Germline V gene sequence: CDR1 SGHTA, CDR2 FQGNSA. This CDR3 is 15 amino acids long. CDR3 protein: CASSLLVGSKYEQYF. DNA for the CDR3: TGTGCCAGCAGCTTATTGGTCGGGAGTAAGTACGAGCAGTACTTC. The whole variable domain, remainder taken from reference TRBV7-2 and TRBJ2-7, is GAGVSQSPSNKVTEKGKDVELRCDPISGHTALYWYRQSLGQGLEFLIYFQGNSAPDKSGLPSDRFSAERTGGSVSTLTIQRTQQEDSAVYLCASSLLVGSKYEQYFGPGTRLTVT.

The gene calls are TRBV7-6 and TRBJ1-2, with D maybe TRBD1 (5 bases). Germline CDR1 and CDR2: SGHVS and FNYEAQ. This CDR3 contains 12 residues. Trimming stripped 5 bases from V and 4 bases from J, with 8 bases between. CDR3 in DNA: TGTGCCAGCAGCGCCGGGACCTATGGCTACACCTTC. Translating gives CASSAGTYGYTF.

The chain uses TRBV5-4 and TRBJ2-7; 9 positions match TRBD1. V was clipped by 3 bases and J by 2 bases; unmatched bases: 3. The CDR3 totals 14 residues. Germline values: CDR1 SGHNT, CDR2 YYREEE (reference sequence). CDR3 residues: CASSSGQGTYEQYF. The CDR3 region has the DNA TGTGCCAGCAGCTCGGGACAGGGTACCTACGAGCAGTACTTC.

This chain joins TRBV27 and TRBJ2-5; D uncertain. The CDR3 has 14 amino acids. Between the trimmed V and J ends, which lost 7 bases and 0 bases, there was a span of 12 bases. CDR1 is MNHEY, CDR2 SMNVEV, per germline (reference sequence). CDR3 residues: CASKAPWDQETQYF. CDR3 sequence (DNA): TGTGCCAGCAAGGCCCCGTGGGACCAAGAGACCCAGTACTTC.

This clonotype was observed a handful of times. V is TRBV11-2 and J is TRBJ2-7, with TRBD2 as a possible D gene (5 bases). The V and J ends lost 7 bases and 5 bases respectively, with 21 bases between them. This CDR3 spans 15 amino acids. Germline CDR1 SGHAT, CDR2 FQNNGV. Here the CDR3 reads CASTYLAGRGNEQYF. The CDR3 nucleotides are TGTGCCAGCACCTATCTAGCAGGAAGAGGCAACGAGCAGTACTTC.

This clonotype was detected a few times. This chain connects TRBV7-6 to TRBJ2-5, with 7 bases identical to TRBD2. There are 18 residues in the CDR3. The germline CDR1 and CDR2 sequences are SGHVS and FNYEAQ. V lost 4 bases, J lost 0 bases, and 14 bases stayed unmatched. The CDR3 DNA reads TGTGCCAGCAGCTCGGTGCGGGGGAGCACTACAAACCAAGAGACCCAGTACTTC. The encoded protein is CASSSVRGSTTNQETQYF.

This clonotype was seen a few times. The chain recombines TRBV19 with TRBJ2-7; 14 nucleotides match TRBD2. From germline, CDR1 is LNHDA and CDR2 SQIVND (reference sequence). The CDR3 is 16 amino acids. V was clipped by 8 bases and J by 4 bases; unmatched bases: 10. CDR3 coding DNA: TGTGCCAGTGACCAAGGGACTAGCGGGAGTCATTACGAGCAGTACTTC. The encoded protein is CASDQGTSGSHYEQYF.

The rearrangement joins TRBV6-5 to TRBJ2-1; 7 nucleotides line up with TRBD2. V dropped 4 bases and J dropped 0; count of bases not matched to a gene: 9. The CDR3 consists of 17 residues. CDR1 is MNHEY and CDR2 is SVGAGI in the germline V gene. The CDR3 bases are TGTGCCAGCAGTTCACCTAGCGGCCGAAACTCCTACAATGAGCAGTTCTTC. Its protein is CASSSPSGRNSYNEQFF.

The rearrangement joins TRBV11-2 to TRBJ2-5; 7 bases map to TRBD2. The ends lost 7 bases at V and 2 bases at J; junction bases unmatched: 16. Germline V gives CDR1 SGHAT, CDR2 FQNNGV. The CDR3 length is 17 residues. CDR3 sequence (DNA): TGTGCCAGCACCCCCGCGGGGCTAGCGGTAATACAAGAGACCCAGTACTTC. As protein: CASTPAGLAVIQETQYF.

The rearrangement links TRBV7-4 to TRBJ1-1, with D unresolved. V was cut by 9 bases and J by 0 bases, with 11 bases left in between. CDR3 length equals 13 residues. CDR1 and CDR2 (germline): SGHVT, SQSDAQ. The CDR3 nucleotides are TGTGCCAGTAATAGGTATATGAACACTGAAGCTTTCTTT. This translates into CASNRYMNTEAFF.

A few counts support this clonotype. The CDR3 reads CASSYSGGRRETQYF. The CDR3 region has the DNA TGTGCCAGCAGTTACTCGGGAGGGAGAAGGGAGACCCAGTACTTC. The V and J genes are TRBV6-6 and TRBJ2-5, with 7 nucleotides matching TRBD2. The germline V gene encodes CDR1 MNHNY and CDR2 SVGAGI (reference sequence). This CDR3 is 15 amino acids long. Germline trimming cut 0 bases from V and 5 bases from J; bases unmatched to any gene: 6.

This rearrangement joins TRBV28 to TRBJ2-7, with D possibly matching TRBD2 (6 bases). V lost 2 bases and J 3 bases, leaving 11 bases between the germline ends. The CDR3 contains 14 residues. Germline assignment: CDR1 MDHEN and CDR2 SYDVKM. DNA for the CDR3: TGTGCCAGCAGTTTAGCGGGAATGAGCTACGAGCAGTACTTC. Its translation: CASSLAGMSYEQYF.

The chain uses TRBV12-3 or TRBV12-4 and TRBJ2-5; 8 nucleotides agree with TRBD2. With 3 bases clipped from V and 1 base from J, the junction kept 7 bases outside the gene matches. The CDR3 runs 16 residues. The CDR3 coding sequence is TGTGCCAGCAGTTTTAGCGGGATGGACAGCCAAGAGACCCAGTACTTC. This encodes CASSFSGMDSQETQYF.

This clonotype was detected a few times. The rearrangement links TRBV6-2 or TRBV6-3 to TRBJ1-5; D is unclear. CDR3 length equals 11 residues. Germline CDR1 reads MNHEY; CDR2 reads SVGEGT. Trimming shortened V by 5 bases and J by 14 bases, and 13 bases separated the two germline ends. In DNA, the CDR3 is TGTGCCAGCAGTACCCCTCCCGGCGAGCATTTT. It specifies CASSTPPGEHF.

CDR3: CASSLDGRPGNTIYF. The CDR3 DNA sequence: TGTGCCAGCAGCTTGGACGGGCGACCTGGAAACACCATATATTTT. This chain connects TRBV7-3 to TRBJ1-3; D ambiguous. V was pared by 3 bases and J by 2 bases, with 11 bases between. Germline lookup yields CDR1 SGHTA and CDR2 FQGTGA. CDR3 length equals 15 residues.